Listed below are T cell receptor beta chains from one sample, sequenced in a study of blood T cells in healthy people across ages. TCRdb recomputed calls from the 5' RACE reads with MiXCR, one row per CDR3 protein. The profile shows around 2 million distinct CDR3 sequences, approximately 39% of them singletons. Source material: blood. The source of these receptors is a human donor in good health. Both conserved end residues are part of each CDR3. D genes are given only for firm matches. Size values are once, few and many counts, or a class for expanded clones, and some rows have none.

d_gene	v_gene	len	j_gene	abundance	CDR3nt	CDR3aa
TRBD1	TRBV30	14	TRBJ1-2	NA	TGTGCCTGGAGTTACGGACAGGGAGACTATGGCTACACCTTC	CAWSYGQGDYGYTF
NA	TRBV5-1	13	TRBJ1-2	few	TGCGCCAGCAGCCCATATGAGAACTATGGCTACACCTTC	CASSPYENYGYTF
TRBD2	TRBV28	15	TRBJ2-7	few	TGTGCCAGCAGACAGAGCGGGGGGTACTCCTACGAGCAGTACTTC	CASRQSGGYSYEQYF
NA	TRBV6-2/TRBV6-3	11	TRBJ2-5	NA	TGTGCCAGCAGAAACATGGGGGAGCAGTACTTC	CASRNMGEQYF
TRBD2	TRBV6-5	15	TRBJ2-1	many	TGTGCCAGCAGGACGGTAGCGGGGTTGAACAATGAGCAGTTCTTC	CASRTVAGLNNEQFF
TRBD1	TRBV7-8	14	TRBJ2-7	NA	TGTGCCAGCAGCCCACGGGACAGGAGGGTCGAGCAGTACTTC	CASSPRDRRVEQYF
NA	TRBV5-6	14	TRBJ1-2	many	TGTGCCAGCAGCCTCCTGGGACCGGACTATGGCTACACCTTC	CASSLLGPDYGYTF
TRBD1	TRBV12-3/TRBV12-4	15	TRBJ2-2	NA	TGTGCCAGCGGGTGGGACAGATTGAGCACCGGGGAGCTGTTTTTT	CASGWDRLSTGELFF
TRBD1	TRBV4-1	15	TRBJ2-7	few	TGCGCCAGCAGCCACCCGGGACAGGAGACCTACGAGCAGTACTTC	CASSHPGQETYEQYF
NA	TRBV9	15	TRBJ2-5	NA	TGTGCCAGCAGCAGGAGCTTTACCCTCCAAGAGACCCAGTACTTC	CASSRSFTLQETQYF
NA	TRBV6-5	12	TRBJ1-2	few	TGTGCCAGCAGTTACTCTGGGGAACGATACACCTTC	CASSYSGERYTF
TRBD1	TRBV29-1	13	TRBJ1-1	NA	TGCAGCGGCACCACAGGGGGAGACACTGAAGCTTTCTTT	CSGTTGGDTEAFF
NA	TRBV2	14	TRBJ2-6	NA	TGTGCCAGCCCTGGGGGCTCTGGGGCCAACGTCCTGACTTTC	CASPGGSGANVLTF
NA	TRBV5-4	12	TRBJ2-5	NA	TGTGCCAGCAGCTTACACTTGGAGACCCAGTACTTC	CASSLHLETQYF
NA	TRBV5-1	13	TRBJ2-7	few	TGCGCCAGCAGCTTGGGATGGGCCTACGAGCAGTACTTC	CASSLGWAYEQYF
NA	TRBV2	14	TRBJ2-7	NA	TGTGCCAGCAATTCTGACCGGGGGCCCTACGAGCAGTACTTC	CASNSDRGPYEQYF
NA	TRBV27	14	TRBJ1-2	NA	TGTGCCAGCATTTCTGACAGCCCTAACTATGGCTACACCTTC	CASISDSPNYGYTF
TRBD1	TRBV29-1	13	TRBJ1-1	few	TGCAGCGATGAAACAGGGGGTAACACTGAAGCTTTCTTT	CSDETGGNTEAFF
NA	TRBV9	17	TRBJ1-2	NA	TGTGCCAGCAGCGTAGGGGACCGGGCAGGGGACATTTATGGCTACACCTTC	CASSVGDRAGDIYGYTF
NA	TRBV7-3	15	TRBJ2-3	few	TGTGCCAGCAGCTTACGCAGGCCTGGCACAGATACGCAGTATTTT	CASSLRRPGTDTQYF
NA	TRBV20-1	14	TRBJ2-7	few	TGCAGTGCTAGAGATGAGGGAAGGGGGATCGAGCAGTACTTC	CSARDEGRGIEQYF
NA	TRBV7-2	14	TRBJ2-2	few	TGTGCCAGCAGCTCCGGGCCCAACGCCGGGGAGCTGTTTTTT	CASSSGPNAGELFF
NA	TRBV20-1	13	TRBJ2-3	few	TGCAGTGCTAGAGATCGGCTGGGGGATACGCAGTATTTT	CSARDRLGDTQYF
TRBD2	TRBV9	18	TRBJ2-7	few	TGTGCCAGCAGCCTCGGTCCGGGACTAGCGGGGTTCTACTACGAGCAGTACTTC	CASSLGPGLAGFYYEQYF
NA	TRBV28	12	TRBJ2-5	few	TGTGCCAGCAGTTCTTCCGGGACAAAGCAGTACTTC	CASSSSGTKQYF
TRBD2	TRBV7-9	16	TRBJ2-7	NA	TGTGCCAGCAGCTTAGGCGGGGGATCGGGATTCTACGAGCAGTACTTC	CASSLGGGSGFYEQYF